These T cell receptor beta chains were read from a single sample in a study of blood T cell repertoires in COVID-19. TCRdb's table, derived via immunoSEQ multiplex PCR, lists solely in-frame clones and lacks some. The sample holds some 270,000 clones, around nine tenths seen once. Sequencing used peripheral blood. All receptors come from a man between 40 and 49 years old with active or convalescent COVID-19. Both conserved end residues are part of each CDR3. A D gene is named only where the DNA matches it firmly. Clone size is given for some rows only: seen once, a few or many times, or a class if the clone is expanded.

>12|-|TRBV6-5|TRBJ2-7|-
CASSYKPYEQYF
TGTGCCAGCAGTTACAAGCCCTACGAGCAGTACTTC
>16|TRBD2|TRBV12-5|TRBJ2-7|-
CASGLVQTSGNYEQYF
TGTGCTAGTGGTTTGGTACAGACTAGCGGTAACTACGAGCAGTACTTC
>16|TRBD2|TRBV19|TRBJ2-7|once
CASSIPRASGIYEQYF
TGTGCCAGTAGTATCCCCCGGGCTAGCGGGATCTACGAGCAGTACTTC
>15|TRBD1|TRBV29-1|TRBJ2-1|once
CSVELWGTGGDEQFF
TGCAGCGTTGAACTATGGGGGACAGGGGGCGATGAGCAGTTCTTC
>15|TRBD2|TRBV13|TRBJ2-7|-
CASSLGTSGVYEQYF
TGTGCCAGCAGCCTGGGGACTAGCGGGGTATACGAGCAGTACTTC
>15|TRBD1|TRBV4-1|TRBJ1-5|-
CASSQDPGGGQPQHF
TGCGCCAGCAGCCAAGACCCAGGGGGAGGTCAGCCCCAGCATTTT
>11|-|TRBV27|TRBJ1-1|-
CASGRNTEAFF
TGTGCCAGCGGGCGGAACACTGAAGCTTTCTTT
>11|-|TRBV2|TRBJ2-7|-
CASSEDSEQYF
TGTGCCAGCAGTGAGGACAGCGAGCAGTACTTC
>13|-|TRBV24-1|TRBJ1-5|-
CATIGQLNQPQHF
TGTGCCACCATAGGACAGCTAAATCAGCCCCAGCATTTT
>13|-|TRBV29-1|TRBJ2-7|-
CSVAGGSPYEQYF
TGCAGCGTTGCTGGCGGGTCCCCCTACGAGCAGTACTTC
>14|-|TRBV3-1/TRBV3-2|TRBJ2-7|-
CASSQAPGSYEQYF
TGTGCCAGCAGCCAAGCCCCAGGATCCTACGAGCAGTACTTC
>16|-|TRBV5-1|TRBJ1-2|-
CASSFSEDREDYGYTF
TGCGCCAGCAGCTTCTCGGAGGACAGAGAAGACTATGGCTACACCTTC
>13|TRBD1|TRBV19|TRBJ1-1|-
CASYTGGGTEAFF
TGTGCCAGTTACACAGGGGGAGGGACTGAAGCTTTCTTT
>13|-|TRBV6-4|TRBJ1-5|-
CASSTDSNQPQHF
TGTGCCAGCAGTACAGATAGCAATCAGCCCCAGCATTTT
>12|-|TRBV30|TRBJ1-2|few
CAWVGANYGYTF
TGTGCCTGGGTGGGGGCGAACTATGGCTACACCTTC
>15|-|TRBV19|TRBJ1-1|-
CASRREHATNTEAFF
TGTGCCAGCCGCCGGGAGCACGCAACGAACACTGAAGCTTTCTTT
>12|TRBD1|TRBV18|TRBJ1-1|few
CASSLPGQQAFF
TGTGCCAGCTCGCTCCCGGGACAGCAAGCTTTCTTT
>15|-|TRBV5-1|TRBJ1-3|-
CASSPGRDGGDTIYF
TGCGCCAGCAGCCCCGGAAGGGACGGGGGAGACACCATATATTTT
>13|-|TRBV28|TRBJ2-7|-
CASSGLSSYEQYF
TGTGCCAGCAGCGGACTGAGCTCCTACGAGCAGTACTTC
>14|TRBD1|TRBV10-3|TRBJ1-2|-
CAISEGGGTYGYTF
TGTGCCATCAGTGAGGGAGGGGGCACCTATGGCTACACCTTC
>11|-|TRBV6-5|TRBJ1-1|few
CASSQGTEAFF
TGTGCCAGCAGTCAGGGGACTGAAGCTTTCTTT
>13|-|TRBV6-5|TRBJ2-7|-
CASGQLASYEQYF
TGTGCCAGCGGGCAGCTCGCGAGTTACGAGCAGTACTTC
>13|TRBD1|TRBV6-5|TRBJ1-1|once
CASSIHDRGQAFF
TGTGCCAGCAGTATTCATGACAGGGGGCAAGCTTTCTTT
>14|TRBD1|TRBV9|TRBJ1-2|-
CASSPPDRVGGYTF
TGTGCCAGCAGCCCCCCGGACAGGGTCGGTGGCTACACCTTC
>12|-|TRBV3-1/TRBV3-2|TRBJ1-6|-
CASSNSDSPLHF
TGTGCCAGCAGCAACAGTGATTCACCCCTCCACTTT
>15|-|TRBV6-5|TRBJ1-2|-
CASSSGGGANYGYTF
TGTGCCAGCAGTTCCGGGGGGGGAGCTAACTATGGCTACACCTTC
>17|TRBD1|TRBV10-1|TRBJ2-2|-
CASRGGTGGSLDGELFF
TGCGCCAGCAGGGGCGGGACAGGGGGCAGCCTGGACGGGGAGCTGTTTTTT